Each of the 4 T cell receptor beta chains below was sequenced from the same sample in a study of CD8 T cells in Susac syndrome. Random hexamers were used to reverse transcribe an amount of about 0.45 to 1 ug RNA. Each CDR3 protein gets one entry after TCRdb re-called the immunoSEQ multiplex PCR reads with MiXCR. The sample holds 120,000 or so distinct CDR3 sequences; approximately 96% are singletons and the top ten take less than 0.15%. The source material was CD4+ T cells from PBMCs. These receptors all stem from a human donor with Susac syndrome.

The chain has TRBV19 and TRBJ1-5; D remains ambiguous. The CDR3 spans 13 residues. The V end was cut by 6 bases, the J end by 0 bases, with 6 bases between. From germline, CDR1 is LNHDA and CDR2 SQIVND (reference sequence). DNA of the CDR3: TGTGCCAGTAGACGAGATAGCAATCAGCCCCAGCATTTT. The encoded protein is CASRRDSNQPQHF.

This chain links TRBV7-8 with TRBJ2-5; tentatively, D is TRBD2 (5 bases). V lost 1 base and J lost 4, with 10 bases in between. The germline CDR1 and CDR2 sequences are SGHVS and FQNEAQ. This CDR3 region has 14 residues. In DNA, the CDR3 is TGTGCCAGCAGCTTAGTAGGCGGAGGAGAGACCCAGTACTTC. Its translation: CASSLVGGGETQYF.

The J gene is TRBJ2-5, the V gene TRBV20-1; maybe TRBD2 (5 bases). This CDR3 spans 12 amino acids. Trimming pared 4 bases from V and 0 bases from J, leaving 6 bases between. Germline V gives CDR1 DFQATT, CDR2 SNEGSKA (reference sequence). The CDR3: CSAKRYQETQYF. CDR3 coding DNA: TGCAGTGCTAAGCGGTACCAAGAGACCCAGTACTTC.

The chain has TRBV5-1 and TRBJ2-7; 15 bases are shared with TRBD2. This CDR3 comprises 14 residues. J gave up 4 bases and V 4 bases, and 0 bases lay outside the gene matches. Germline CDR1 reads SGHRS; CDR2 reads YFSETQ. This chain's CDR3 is CASSGTSGRYEQYF. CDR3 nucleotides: TGCGCCAGCAGCGGGACTAGCGGGAGGTACGAGCAGTACTTC.